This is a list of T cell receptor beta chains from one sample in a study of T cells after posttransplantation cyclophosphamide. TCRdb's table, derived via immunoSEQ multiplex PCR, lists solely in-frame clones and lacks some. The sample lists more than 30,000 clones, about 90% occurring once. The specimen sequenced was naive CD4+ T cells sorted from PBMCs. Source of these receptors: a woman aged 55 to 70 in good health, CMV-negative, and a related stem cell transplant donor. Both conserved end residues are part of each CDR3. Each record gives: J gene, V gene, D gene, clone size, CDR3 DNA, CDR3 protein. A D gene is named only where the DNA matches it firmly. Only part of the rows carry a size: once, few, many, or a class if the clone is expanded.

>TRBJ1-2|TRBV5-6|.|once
TGTGCCAGCAGCTCACCGGAACAGGGATTCGGCTACACCTTC
CASSSPEQGFGYTF
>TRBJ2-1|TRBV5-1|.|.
TGCGCCAGCAGCTTGCACAGCTCCTACAATGAGCAGTTCTTC
CASSLHSSYNEQFF
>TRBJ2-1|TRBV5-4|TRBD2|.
TGTGCCAGCAGCTCCCTAGCGGGGGGGGCCCACAATGAGCAGTTCTTC
CASSSLAGGAHNEQFF
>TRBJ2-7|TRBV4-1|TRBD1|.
TGCGCCAGCAGCCAAGTCCAAGGATCAGGGGGTTACGAGCAGTACTTC
CASSQVQGSGGYEQYF
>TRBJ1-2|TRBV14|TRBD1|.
TGTGCCAGCAGCCAACGACAGGGGGCCCTGATAGAAAGTGGCTACACCTTC
CASSQRQGALIESGYTF
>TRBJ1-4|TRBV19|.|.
TGTGCCAGTAGTATACGGGGATGGTCAACTAATGAAAAACTGTTTTTT
CASSIRGWSTNEKLFF
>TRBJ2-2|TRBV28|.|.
TGTGCCAGCAGAATATACAGTAACACCGGGGAGCTGTTTTTT
CASRIYSNTGELFF
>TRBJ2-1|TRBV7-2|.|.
TGTGCCAGCAGCTTAGTCCCCGGAGTAGCCCCATCCATCTACAATGAGCAGTTCTTC
CASSLVPGVAPSIYNEQFF
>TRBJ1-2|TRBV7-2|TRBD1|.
TGTGCCAGCAGCATATCGGGACAGTACTATGGCTACACCTTC
CASSISGQYYGYTF
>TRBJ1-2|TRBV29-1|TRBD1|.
TGCAGCGTTGTAAGGTTCGTACAGGGGTCCGCTGGCTACACCTTC
CSVVRFVQGSAGYTF
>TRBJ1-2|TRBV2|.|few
TGTGCCAGCAGTGGCCAGGGTAGCTATGGCTACACCTTC
CASSGQGSYGYTF